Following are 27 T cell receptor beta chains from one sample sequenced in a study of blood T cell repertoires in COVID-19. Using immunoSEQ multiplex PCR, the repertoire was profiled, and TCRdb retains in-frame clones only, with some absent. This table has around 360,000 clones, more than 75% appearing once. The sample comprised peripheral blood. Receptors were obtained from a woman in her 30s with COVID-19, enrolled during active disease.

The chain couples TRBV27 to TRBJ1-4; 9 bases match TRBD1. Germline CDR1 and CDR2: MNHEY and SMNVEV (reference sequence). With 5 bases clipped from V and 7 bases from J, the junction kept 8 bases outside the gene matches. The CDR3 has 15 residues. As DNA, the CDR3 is TGTGCCAGCAGTGTTTACAGGGGGCTAGGTGAAAAACTGTTTTTT. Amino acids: CASSVYRGLGEKLFF.

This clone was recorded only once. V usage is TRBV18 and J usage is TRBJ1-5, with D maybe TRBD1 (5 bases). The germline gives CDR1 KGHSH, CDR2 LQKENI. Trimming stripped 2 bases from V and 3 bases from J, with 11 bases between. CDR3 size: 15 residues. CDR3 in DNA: TGTGCCAGCTCACCATTCCAGGGTTCCAATCAGCCCCAGCATTTT. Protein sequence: CASSPFQGSNQPQHF.

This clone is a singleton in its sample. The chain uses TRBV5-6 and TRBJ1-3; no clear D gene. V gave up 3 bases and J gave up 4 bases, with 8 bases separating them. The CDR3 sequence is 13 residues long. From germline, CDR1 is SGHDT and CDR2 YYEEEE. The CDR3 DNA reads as TGTGCCAGCAGCTGGAGGAGCGGAAACACCATATATTTT. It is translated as CASSWRSGNTIYF.

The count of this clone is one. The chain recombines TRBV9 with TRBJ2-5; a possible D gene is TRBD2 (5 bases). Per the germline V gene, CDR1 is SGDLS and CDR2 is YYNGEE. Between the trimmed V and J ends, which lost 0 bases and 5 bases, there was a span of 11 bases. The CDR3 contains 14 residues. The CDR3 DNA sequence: TGTGCCAGCAGCGTAGCATCCGGCGGGGAGACCCAGTACTTC. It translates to CASSVASGGETQYF. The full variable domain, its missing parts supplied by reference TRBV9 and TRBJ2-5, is DSGVTQTPKHLITATGQRVTLRCSPRSGDLSVYWYQQSLDQGLQFLIQYYNGEERAKGNILERFSAQQFPDLHSELNLSSLELGDSALYFCASSVASGGETQYFGPGTRLLVL.

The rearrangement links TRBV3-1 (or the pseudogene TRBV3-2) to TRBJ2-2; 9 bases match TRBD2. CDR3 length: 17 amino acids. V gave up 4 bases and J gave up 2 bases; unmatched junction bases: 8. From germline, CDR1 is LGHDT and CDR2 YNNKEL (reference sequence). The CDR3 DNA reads TGTGCCAGCAGCCCCCCTGGGACTAGCAGAAACACCGGGGAGCTGTTTTTT. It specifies CASSPPGTSRNTGELFF.

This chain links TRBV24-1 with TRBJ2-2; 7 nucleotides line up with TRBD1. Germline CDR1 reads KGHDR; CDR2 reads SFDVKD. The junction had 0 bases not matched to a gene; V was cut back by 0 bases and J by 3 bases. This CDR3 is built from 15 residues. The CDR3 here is CATSDLTGDTGELFF. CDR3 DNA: TGTGCCACCAGTGATTTGACAGGGGACACCGGGGAGCTGTTTTTT.

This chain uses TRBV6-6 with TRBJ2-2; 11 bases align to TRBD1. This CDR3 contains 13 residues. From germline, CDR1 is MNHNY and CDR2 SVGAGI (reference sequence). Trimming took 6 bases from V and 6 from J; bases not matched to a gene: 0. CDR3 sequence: CASRGQGAGELFF. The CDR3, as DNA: TGTGCCAGCAGGGGACAGGGGGCCGGGGAGCTGTTTTTT.

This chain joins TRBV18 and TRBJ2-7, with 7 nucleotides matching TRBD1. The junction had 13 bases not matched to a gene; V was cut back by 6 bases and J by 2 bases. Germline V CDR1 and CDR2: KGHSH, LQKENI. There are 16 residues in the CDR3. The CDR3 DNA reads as TGTGCCAGCTCGCGCCTTACAGGGGACCAGCCCTACGAGCAGTACTTC. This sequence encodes CASSRLTGDQPYEQYF. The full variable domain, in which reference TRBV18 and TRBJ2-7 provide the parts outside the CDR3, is NAGVMQNPRHLVRRRGQEARLRCSPMKGHSHVYWYRQLPEEGLKFMVYLQKENIIDESGMPKERFSAEFPKEGPSILRIQQVVRGDSAAYFCASSRLTGDQPYEQYFGPGTRLTVT.

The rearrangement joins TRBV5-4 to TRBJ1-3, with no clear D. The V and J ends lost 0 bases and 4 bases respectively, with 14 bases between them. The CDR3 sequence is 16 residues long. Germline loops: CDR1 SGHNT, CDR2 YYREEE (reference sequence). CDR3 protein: CASSLGSPAGGNTIYF. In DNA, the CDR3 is TGTGCCAGCAGCTTGGGGTCACCGGCGGGCGGAAACACCATATATTTT.

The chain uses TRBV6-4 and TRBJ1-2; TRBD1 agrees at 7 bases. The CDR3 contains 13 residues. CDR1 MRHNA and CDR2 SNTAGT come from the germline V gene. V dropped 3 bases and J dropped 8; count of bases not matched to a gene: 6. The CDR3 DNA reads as TGTGCCAGCAGTGATACAGGGGTTGGGGGCTACACCTTC. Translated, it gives CASSDTGVGGYTF.

The CDR3 DNA is TGTGCCAGCTCCCAGTCTAGCGGGAGAGGAGATACGCAGTATTTT. Translation gives CASSQSSGRGDTQYF. The V call is TRBV28, the J call TRBJ2-3; 10 positions match TRBD2. V shed 8 bases and J 5 bases; nucleotides not matched to a gene: 10. Germline V gene sequence: CDR1 MDHEN, CDR2 SYDVKM. The CDR3 contains 15 residues.

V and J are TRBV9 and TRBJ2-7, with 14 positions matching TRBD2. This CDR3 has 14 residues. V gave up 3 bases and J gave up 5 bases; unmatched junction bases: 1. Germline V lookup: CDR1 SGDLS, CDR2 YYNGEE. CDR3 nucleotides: TGTGCCAGCAGCGGGACTAGCGGGAGGAACGAGCAGTACTTC. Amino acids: CASSGTSGRNEQYF.

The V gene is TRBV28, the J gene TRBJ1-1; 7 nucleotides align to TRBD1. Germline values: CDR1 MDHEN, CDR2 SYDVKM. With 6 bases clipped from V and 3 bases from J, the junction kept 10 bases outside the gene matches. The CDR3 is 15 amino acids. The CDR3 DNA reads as TGTGCCAGCAGCCCCCCGGAGGGGGCCGACACTGAAGCTTTCTTT. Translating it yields CASSPPEGADTEAFF.

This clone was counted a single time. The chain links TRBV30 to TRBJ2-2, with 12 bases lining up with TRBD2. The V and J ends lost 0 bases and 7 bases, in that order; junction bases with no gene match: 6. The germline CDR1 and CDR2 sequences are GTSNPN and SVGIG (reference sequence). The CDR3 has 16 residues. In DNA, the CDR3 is TGTGCCTGGAGTGTACTACTAGCGGGAGGACACGGGGAGCTGTTTTTT. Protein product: CAWSVLLAGGHGELFF.

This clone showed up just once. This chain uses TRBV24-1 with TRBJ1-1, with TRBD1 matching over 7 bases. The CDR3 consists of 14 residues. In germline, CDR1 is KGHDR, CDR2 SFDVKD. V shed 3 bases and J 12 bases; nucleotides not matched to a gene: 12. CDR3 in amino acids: CATSDARDRVGSFF. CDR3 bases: TGTGCCACCAGTGATGCCCGTGACAGGGTCGGTTCTTTCTTT.

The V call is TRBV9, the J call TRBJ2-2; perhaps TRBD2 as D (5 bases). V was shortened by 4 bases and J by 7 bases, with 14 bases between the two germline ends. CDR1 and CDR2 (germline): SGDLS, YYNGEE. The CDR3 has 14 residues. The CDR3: CASSSEPRGGELFF. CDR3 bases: TGTGCCAGCAGCTCCGAACCCCGGGGCGGGGAGCTGTTTTTT.

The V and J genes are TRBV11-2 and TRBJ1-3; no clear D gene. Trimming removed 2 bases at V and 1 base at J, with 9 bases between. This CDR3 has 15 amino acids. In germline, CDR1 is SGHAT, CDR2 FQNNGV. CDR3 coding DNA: TGTGCCAGCAGCTTAACGGAGGAGTCTGGAAACACCATATATTTT. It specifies CASSLTEESGNTIYF.

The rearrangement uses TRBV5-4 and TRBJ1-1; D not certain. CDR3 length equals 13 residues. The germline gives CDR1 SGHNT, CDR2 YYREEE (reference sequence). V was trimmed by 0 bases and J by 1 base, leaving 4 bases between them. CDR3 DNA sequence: TGTGCCAGCAGCTTGGGCGGGAACACTGAAGCTTTCTTT. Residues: CASSLGGNTEAFF.

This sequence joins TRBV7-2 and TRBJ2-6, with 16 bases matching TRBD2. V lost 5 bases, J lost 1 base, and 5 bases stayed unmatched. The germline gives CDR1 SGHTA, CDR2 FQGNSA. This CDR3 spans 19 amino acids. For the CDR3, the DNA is TGTGCCAGCAGCGAGGGACTAGCGGGAGGGCCGTCTGGGGCCAACGTCCTGACTTTC. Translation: CASSEGLAGGPSGANVLTF.

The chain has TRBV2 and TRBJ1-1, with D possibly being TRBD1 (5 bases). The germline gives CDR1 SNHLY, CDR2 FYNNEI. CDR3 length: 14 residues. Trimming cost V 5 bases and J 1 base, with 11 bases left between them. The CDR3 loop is CASSPWGGNTEAFF. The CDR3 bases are TGTGCCAGCAGTCCTTGGGGGGGGAACACTGAAGCTTTCTTT.

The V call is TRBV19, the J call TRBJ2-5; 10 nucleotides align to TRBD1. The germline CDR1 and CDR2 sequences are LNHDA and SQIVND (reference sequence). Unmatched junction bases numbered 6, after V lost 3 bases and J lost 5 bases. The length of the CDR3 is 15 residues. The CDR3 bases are TGTGCCAGTAGTATGACAGGGGGCTCAGGGGAGACCCAGTACTTC. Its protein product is CASSMTGGSGETQYF.

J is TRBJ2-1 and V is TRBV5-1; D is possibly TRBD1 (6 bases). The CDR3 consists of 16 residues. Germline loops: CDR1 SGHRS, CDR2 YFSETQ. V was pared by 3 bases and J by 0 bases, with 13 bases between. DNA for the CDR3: TGCGCCAGCAGCTCCGGACAGTTGAGCTCCTACAATGAGCAGTTCTTC. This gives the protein CASSSGQLSSYNEQFF. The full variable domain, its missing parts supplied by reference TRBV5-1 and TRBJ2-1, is KAGVTQTPRYLIKTRGQQVTLSCSPISGHRSVSWYQQTPGQGLQFLFEYFSETQRNKGNFPGRFSGRQFSNSRSEMNVSTLELGDSALYLCASSSGQLSSYNEQFFGPGTRLTVL.

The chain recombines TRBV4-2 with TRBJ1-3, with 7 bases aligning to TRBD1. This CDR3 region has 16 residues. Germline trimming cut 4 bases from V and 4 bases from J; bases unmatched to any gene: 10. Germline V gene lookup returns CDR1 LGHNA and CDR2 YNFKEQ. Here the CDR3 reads CASSPHDREGGNTIYF. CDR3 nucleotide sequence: TGTGCCAGCAGCCCACACGACAGGGAAGGGGGAAACACCATATATTTT.

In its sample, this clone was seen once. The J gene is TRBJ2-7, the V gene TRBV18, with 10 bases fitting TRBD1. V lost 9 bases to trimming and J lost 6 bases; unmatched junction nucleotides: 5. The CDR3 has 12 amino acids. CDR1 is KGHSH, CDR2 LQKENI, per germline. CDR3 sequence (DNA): TGTGCCAGTACAAGGACAGGGGGCGAGCAGTACTTC. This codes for CASTRTGGEQYF.

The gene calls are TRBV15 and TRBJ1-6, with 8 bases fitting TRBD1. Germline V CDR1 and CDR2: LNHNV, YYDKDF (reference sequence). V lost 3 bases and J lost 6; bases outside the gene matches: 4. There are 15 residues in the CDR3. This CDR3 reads CATSSLTGANSPLHF. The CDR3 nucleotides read TGTGCCACCAGCAGCTTGACAGGGGCTAATTCACCCCTCCACTTT. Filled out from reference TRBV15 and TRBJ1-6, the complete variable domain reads DAMVIQNPRYQVTQFGKPVTLSCSQTLNHNVMYWYQQKSSQAPKLLFHYYDKDFNNEADTPDNFQSRRPNTSFCFLDIRSPGLGDTAMYLCATSSLTGANSPLHFGNGTRLTVT.

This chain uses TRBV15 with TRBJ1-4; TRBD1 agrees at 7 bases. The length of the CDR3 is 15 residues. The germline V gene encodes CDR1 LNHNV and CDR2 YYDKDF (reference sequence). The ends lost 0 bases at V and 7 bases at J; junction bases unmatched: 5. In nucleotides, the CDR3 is TGTGCCACCAGCAGAGATGGGACAGTGAGTGAAAAACTGTTTTTT. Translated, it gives CATSRDGTVSEKLFF. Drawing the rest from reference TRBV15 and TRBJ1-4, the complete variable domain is DAMVIQNPRYQVTQFGKPVTLSCSQTLNHNVMYWYQQKSSQAPKLLFHYYDKDFNNEADTPDNFQSRRPNTSFCFLDIRSPGLGDTAMYLCATSRDGTVSEKLFFGSGTQLSVL.

The DNA for the CDR3 is TGTGCCAGCAGTGAAGCAAGGGGGCGCGGTCAGCCCCAGCATTTT. Translation: CASSEARGRGQPQHF. This chain connects TRBV2 to TRBJ1-5, with 7 bases lining up with TRBD1. The CDR3 has 15 amino acids. Germline CDR1 is SNHLY and CDR2 is FYNNEI. V shed 0 bases and J 6 bases; nucleotides not matched to a gene: 5.